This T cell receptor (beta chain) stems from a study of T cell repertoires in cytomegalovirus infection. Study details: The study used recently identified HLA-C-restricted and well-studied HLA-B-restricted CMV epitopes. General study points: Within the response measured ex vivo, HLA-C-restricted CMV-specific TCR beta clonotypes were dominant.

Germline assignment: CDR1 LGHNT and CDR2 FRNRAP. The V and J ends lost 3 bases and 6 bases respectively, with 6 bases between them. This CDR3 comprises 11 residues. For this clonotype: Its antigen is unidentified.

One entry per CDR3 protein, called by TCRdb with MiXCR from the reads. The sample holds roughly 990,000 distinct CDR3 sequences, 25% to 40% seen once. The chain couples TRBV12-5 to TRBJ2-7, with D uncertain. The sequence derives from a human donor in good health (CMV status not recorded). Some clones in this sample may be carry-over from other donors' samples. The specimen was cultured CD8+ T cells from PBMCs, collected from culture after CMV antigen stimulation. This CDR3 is CASGFGAEQYF. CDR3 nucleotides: TGTGCTAGTGGTTTTGGAGCCGAGCAGTACTTC.